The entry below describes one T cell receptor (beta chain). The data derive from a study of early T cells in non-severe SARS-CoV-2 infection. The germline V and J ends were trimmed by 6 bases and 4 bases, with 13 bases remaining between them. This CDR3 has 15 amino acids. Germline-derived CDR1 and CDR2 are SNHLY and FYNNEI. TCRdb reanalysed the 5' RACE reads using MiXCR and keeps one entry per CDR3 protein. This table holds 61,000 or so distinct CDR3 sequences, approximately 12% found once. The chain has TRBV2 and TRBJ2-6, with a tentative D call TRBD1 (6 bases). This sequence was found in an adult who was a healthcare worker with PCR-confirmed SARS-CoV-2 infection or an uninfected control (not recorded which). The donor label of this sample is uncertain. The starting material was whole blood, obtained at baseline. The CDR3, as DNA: TGTGCCAGCAGGGAACAGGGAACCGGGGCCAACGTCCTGACTTTC. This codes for CASREQGTGANVLTF.